The present entry profiles one T cell receptor beta chain with its context. Which antigen it targets is not known. Base qualities are not provided; no much larger clone lies one nucleotide away. This sample was included in a study of T cell responses to AZD1222 COVID-19 vaccine (dated by TCRdb to about 2021). About the study as a whole: A total of roughly 240 trial participants underwent TCR sequencing, of whom about 210 received two doses of AZD1222 and 26 received two doses of the MenACWY control vaccine. Enrollment into the trials was organized by age into subgroups of 18-55, 56-69 and 70-plus years, and those subgroups contained about 150, 27 and 61 TCR-sequenced participants, respectively.

General conclusions and limits of the study: In the small 56-69-year group, the increase in depth fell short of significance, most likely because of low power. No day 14 peak-response samples were available, so repertoires were characterized only after the peak T cell response. Most participants were white British and females outnumbered males, and the authors suggested that clonal diversity may have been underestimated. The vaccine-associated CD4 TCRs covered the entire spike protein, and the dominant responses fell in regions 160-218 and 743-854. Nearly half of unique spike-specific TCRs reportedly recognized epitopes outside regions mutated in the B.1.351 and B.1.1.7 variants. Spike-specific TCR breadth and depth rose significantly after two AZD1222 doses compared with day 0 and with MenACWY recipients. Conclusions about previously exposed vaccinees were limited because only 6 or 7 AZD1222 recipients were SARS-CoV-2 seropositive at baseline.

The CDR3 starts with the cysteine, ends with the phenylalanine, and has 17 residues. The CDR3 DNA has 51 bases and is translated from base 1. In the germline V gene, CDR1 corresponds to KGHSH and CDR2 to LQKENI. Trimming takes 1 base from V and 5 bases from J, and the germline ends sit 19 bases apart. The CDR3 regions of human TCRbeta chains were subjected to immunosequencing. From the authors' description of their analysis: TCRs in the repertoires were matched against a reference library of SARS-CoV-2-specific TCRs that had been generated with the MIRA antigen-specificity platform. Breadth meant the fraction of unique TCRs that were SARS-CoV-2-associated, whereas depth meant the fraction of total T cells that were SARS-CoV-2-associated. Each spike-specific TCR was assigned to its reactive spike region and to a CD4 or CD8 class using the MIRA data. Log10-transformed breadth and depth values were compared by one-way ANOVA with Sidak's multiple comparisons tests. TCRdb provides this immuneACCESS table in a form limited to in-frame rearrangements. Some clones are lacking; in checked studies, under half of them reflect an unresolved V gene, and why the rest are absent is not known. D and trimming were read from the DNA, whereas the V and J calls and clone size are those reported in that table. Recorded for this sample are 130,000 to 150,000 clones; around 93% of them occurred a single time. About 4% of the sample comes from the top ten.

The time point tag for this specimen amounts to: about 28 days (+/-7) after the second vaccine dose. AZD1222 recipients whose second dose came at about 4 weeks and those whose second dose came at about 12 weeks were combined into one group, since spike-specific TCR depth and breadth did not differ between the two schedules. Vaccinee samples came from UK trials COV001 and COV002, including a single-blind randomized controlled phase 2/3 trial of AZD1222 (ChAdOx1 nCoV-19) in healthy adults. For TCRbeta chain sequencing, PBMC samples from trial participants were taken at day 0 and at day 28 after the second dose.

This TCR derives from an adult who received the AZD1222 COVID-19 vaccine. The V and J segments used are TRBV18 and TRBJ2-3; TRBD2 is possibly the D segment (5 matching bases). This specimen was peripheral blood, taken 28 days after the second AZD1222 dose. The DNA reads as follows: TGTGCCAGCTCACCACTCCCCCCGGGAACCTTCGGAGATACGCAGTATTTT. The encoded protein is CASSPLPPGTFGDTQYF.